Shown below are 32 T cell receptor beta chains from a single sample sequenced in a study of blood T cell repertoires in COVID-19. Method: immunoSEQ multiplex PCR; TCRdb's copy keeps in-frame clones and lacks some. There are about 97,000 clones in the sample; about 87% occur only once, and just under 20% lies in the top ten. Sequences were obtained from peripheral blood. The receptor source for this set is a human donor in a cohort sampled during active COVID-19.

This clone was detected once. This chain uses TRBV29-1 with TRBJ2-1; 7 nucleotides line up with TRBD2. The germline CDR1 and CDR2 sequences are SQVTM and ANQGSEA. The CDR3 runs to 15 residues. V was pared by 4 bases and J by 4 bases, with 10 bases of the junction left unmatched. CDR3 region: CSVVWVRELYNEQFF. DNA for the CDR3: TGCAGCGTTGTGTGGGTGCGGGAGCTGTACAATGAGCAGTTCTTC.

The CDR3 protein is CASSLDYLQFF. The CDR3 DNA follows: TGTGCCAGCAGCCTCGACTACTTACAGTTCTTC. V is TRBV3-1 (or the pseudogene TRBV3-2) and J is TRBJ2-1; a possible D gene is TRBD2 (5 bases). This CDR3 is built from 11 residues. The V end lost 4 bases, the J end lost 13 bases, and 11 bases lay between the germline ends. Germline V gene lookup returns CDR1 LGHDT and CDR2 YNNKEL (reference sequence).

The V call is TRBV28, the J call TRBJ2-3; TRBD2 agrees at 12 bases. This CDR3 comprises 17 residues. The ends lost 3 bases at V and 4 bases at J; junction bases unmatched: 8. Per the germline V gene, CDR1 is MDHEN and CDR2 is SYDVKM. As DNA, the CDR3 is TGTGCCAGCAGTTTCCTAGCGGGAGGGCGGGGCCCAGATACGCAGTATTTT. Amino acids: CASSFLAGGRGPDTQYF.

On this clone: Other nucleotide sequences in the sample specify the same CDR3. This chain connects TRBV29-1 to TRBJ2-7, with 10 bases fitting TRBD1. The CDR3 is 14 amino acids. CDR1 is SQVTM, CDR2 ANQGSEA, per germline. Trimming took 1 base from V and 0 from J; bases not matched to a gene: 0. For the CDR3, the DNA is TGCAGCGTTGAAGGGGACAGGGGCTCCTACGAGCAGTACTTC. The encoded protein is CSVEGDRGSYEQYF.

The chain uses TRBV28 and TRBJ1-1, with D unresolved. Germline CDR1 MDHEN, CDR2 SYDVKM. The CDR3 extends over 14 amino acids. Trimming took 5 bases from V and 4 from J, leaving 14 bases between them. The CDR3 bases are TGTGCCAGCAGTGACGACTCTTCCCCCACTGAAGCTTTCTTT. This sequence encodes CASSDDSSPTEAFF. Variable domain in full (rest from reference TRBV28 and TRBJ1-1): DVKVTQSSRYLVKRTGEKVFLECVQDMDHENMFWYRQDPGLGLRLIYFSYDVKMKEKGDIPEGYSVSREKKERFSLILESASTNQTSMYLCASSDDSSPTEAFFGQGTRLTVV.

This clone was observed once. The rearrangement links TRBV27 to TRBJ1-2; 9 bases line up with TRBD1. Germline loops: CDR1 MNHEY, CDR2 SMNVEV (reference sequence). Trimming cost V 10 bases and J 5 bases; bases outside gene matches: 11. This CDR3 is built from 14 residues. CDR3 DNA sequence: TGTGCCACCGCCTCCAGACAGGGGGTATATGGCTACACCTTC. Amino acids: CATASRQGVYGYTF.

CDR3 amino acids: CASSRPGDGLYEQYF. DNA of the CDR3: TGTGCCAGCTCACGTCCCGGAGACGGACTATACGAGCAGTACTTC. The chain recombines TRBV18 with TRBJ2-7; possibly TRBD2 for D (6 bases). CDR3 size: 15 residues. Between the trimmed V and J ends, which lost 4 bases and 4 bases, there was a span of 17 bases. Germline CDR1 KGHSH, CDR2 LQKENI.

The rearrangement joins TRBV5-8 to TRBJ2-7; 8 nucleotides line up with TRBD2. Trimming at V came to 7 bases and at J to 5 bases, leaving 11 bases not matched to a gene. The CDR3 spans 14 residues. Germline V gene lookup returns CDR1 SGHTS and CDR2 YDEGEE. The CDR3 sequence is CASPGGGSWDEQYF. CDR3 DNA sequence: TGTGCCAGCCCCGGCGGGGGGAGCTGGGACGAGCAGTACTTC.

The chain carries TRBV4-2 and TRBJ2-7, with TRBD2 matching over 12 bases. V dropped 1 base and J dropped 0; count of bases not matched to a gene: 7. Per the germline V gene, CDR1 is LGHNA and CDR2 is YNFKEQ. This CDR3 comprises 18 residues. Here the CDR3 reads CASSQGVPTSGSSYEQYF. DNA for the CDR3: TGTGCCAGCAGCCAAGGCGTCCCGACTAGCGGGAGCTCCTACGAGCAGTACTTC.

The CDR3 DNA follows: TGTGCCAGCAGCTTCACTAGCGGGAGGGCCAATGAGCAGTTCTTC. Its protein is CASSFTSGRANEQFF. This chain connects TRBV7-2 to TRBJ2-1; 13 bases agree with TRBD2. After removal of 3 bases from V and 6 bases from J, the junction contained 2 bases not matched to a gene. The CDR3 has 15 amino acids. CDR1 and CDR2 from the germline V gene are SGHTA and FQGNSA.

This clone occurred once. V gene TRBV19 combines with J gene TRBJ1-2, with a possible D match to TRBD1 (5 bases). Germline CDR1 is LNHDA and CDR2 is SQIVND (reference sequence). The CDR3 loop spans 13 amino acids. V lost 3 bases to trimming and J lost 8 bases, with 13 bases between them. CDR3 sequence: CASSIRRVGGYTF. CDR3 nucleotides: TGTGCCAGTAGTATCCGCAGGGTTGGAGGCTACACCTTC.

This clone appeared a single time. The chain combines TRBV7-3 with TRBJ2-1; TRBD2 is a possible D gene (6 bases). Trimming stripped 3 bases from V and 10 bases from J, with 13 bases between. The V gene's germline CDR1 is SGHTA and CDR2 FQGTGA. The CDR3 loop spans 13 amino acids. CDR3 sequence: CASSLGTGDEQFF. The CDR3 DNA reads TGTGCCAGCAGCTTGGGGACGGGGGACGAGCAGTTCTTC.

The chain is built from TRBV5-1 and TRBJ1-2; 11 bases map to TRBD1. The ends lost 4 bases at V and 7 bases at J; junction bases unmatched: 6. This CDR3 is built from 14 residues. Germline assignment: CDR1 SGHRS and CDR2 YFSETQ. This CDR3 reads CASSGGQGGGGYTF. The DNA of the CDR3 is TGCGCCAGCAGCGGGGGACAGGGGGGCGGTGGCTACACCTTC.

This chain joins TRBV29-1 and TRBJ2-7, with 10 bases matching TRBD2. The J segment lost 6 bases and the V segment lost 2 bases, leaving 10 bases of the junction unmatched. The germline V gene encodes CDR1 SQVTM and CDR2 ANQGSEA. The CDR3 spans 15 residues. Here the CDR3 DNA reads TGCAGCGTTGAATTGTGGCTAGCGGGAGCTCGCGAGCAGTACTTC. Residues: CSVELWLAGAREQYF.

This chain connects TRBV9 to TRBJ2-3, with 14 positions matching TRBD2. The CDR3 contains 19 residues. J gave up 3 bases and V 3 bases, and 12 bases lay outside the gene matches. The germline gives CDR1 SGDLS, CDR2 YYNGEE. CDR3 residues: CASSEGLAGVYSGTDTQYF. The CDR3 nucleotides read TGTGCCAGCAGCGAGGGACTAGCGGGAGTTTACTCGGGTACAGATACGCAGTATTTT.

The chain combines TRBV5-1 with TRBJ1-3; D might be TRBD1 (5 bases). Germline CDR1 is SGHRS and CDR2 is YFSETQ. The CDR3 spans 15 residues. V was shortened by 1 base and J by 3 bases, with 11 bases between the two germline ends. The DNA for the CDR3 is TGCGCCAGCAGCTTGTCCGGGCAGGGTGGAAACACCATATATTTT. It codes for CASSLSGQGGNTIYF.

The chain couples TRBV3-1 (or the pseudogene TRBV3-2) to TRBJ1-6; tentative D call: TRBD1 (6 bases). In germline, CDR1 is LGHDT, CDR2 YNNKEL (reference sequence). The CDR3 extends over 14 amino acids. Trimming cost V 7 bases and J 7 bases, with 14 bases left between them. DNA of the CDR3: TGTGCCAGCACCATACAGGGCGCAAATTCACCCCTCCACTTT. Residues: CASTIQGANSPLHF.

This clone was seen a single time. The chain joins TRBV2 to TRBJ2-3; no reliable D call. V lost 7 bases and J 3 bases, leaving 5 bases between the germline ends. The germline gives CDR1 SNHLY, CDR2 FYNNEI. This CDR3 spans 11 amino acids. In DNA, the CDR3 is TGTGCCAGCACCGGTACAGATACGCAGTATTTT. Protein product: CASTGTDTQYF.

The CDR3: CASEKTGGQGYTF. In DNA, the CDR3 is TGTGCCAGCGAAAAGACAGGGGGTCAGGGCTACACCTTC. This chain links TRBV19 with TRBJ1-2, with TRBD1 matching 9 bases. CDR1 is LNHDA, CDR2 SQIVND, per germline (reference sequence). V lost 9 bases to trimming and J lost 8 bases; unmatched junction nucleotides: 10. This CDR3 contains 13 residues. The complete variable domain, with remaining parts taken from reference TRBV19 and TRBJ1-2, reads DGGITQSPKYLFRKEGQNVTLSCEQNLNHDAMYWYRQDPGQGLRLIYYSQIVNDFQKGDIAEGYSVSREKKESFPLTVTSAQKNPTAFYLCASEKTGGQGYTFGSGTRLTVV.

V and J are TRBV10-3 and TRBJ2-7, with 7 bases identical to TRBD2. The CDR3 totals 16 residues. Germline-derived CDR1 and CDR2 are ENHRY and SYGVKD. V gave up 0 bases and J gave up 5 bases; unmatched junction bases: 10. In DNA, the CDR3 is TGTGCCATCAGTGAGTCGGAGCGGGAAATAAGGGACGAGCAGTACTTC. This sequence encodes CAISESEREIRDEQYF.

This clone was detected only a few times. The chain carries TRBV5-1 and TRBJ1-2, with D possibly TRBD1 on 5 matching bases. The CDR3 covers 16 residues. V dropped 5 bases and J dropped 3 bases, with 20 bases sitting between them. Germline CDR1 SGHRS, CDR2 YFSETQ. The CDR3 region is CASSGGIKRDDYGYTF. The CDR3 coding sequence is TGCGCCAGCAGTGGGGGGATCAAGCGGGATGACTATGGCTACACCTTC.

This clone has just a few counts. The V and J genes are TRBV6-1 and TRBJ2-5; 8 bases fit TRBD2. Germline CDR1 is MNHNS and CDR2 is SASEGT. After removal of 4 bases from V and 7 bases from J, the junction contained 17 bases not matched to a gene. The CDR3 length is 17 residues. The CDR3 coding sequence is TGTGCCAGCAGTGGGGTCTCGGCGGGAGGTCCAACGGGGACCCAGTACTTC. Its translation is CASSGVSAGGPTGTQYF.

The genes are TRBV19 and TRBJ2-6; 7 bases match TRBD1. This CDR3 has 19 residues. The V segment lost 5 bases and the J segment 0 bases; nucleotides outside the gene matches: 13. Germline V CDR1 and CDR2: LNHDA, SQIVND (reference sequence). This CDR3 reads CASSVGTVVWVSGANVLTF. The CDR3 nucleotides read TGTGCCAGTAGTGTCGGGACAGTTGTTTGGGTCTCTGGGGCCAACGTCCTGACTTTC.

V usage is TRBV13 and J usage is TRBJ2-5, with 10 bases aligning to TRBD2. Germline V lookup: CDR1 PRHDT, CDR2 FYEKMQ (reference sequence). With V trimmed by 0 bases and J by 5 bases, 6 bases remained unmatched. This CDR3 is built from 16 residues. The CDR3 spells CASSLGLAGVGETQYF. The CDR3 bases are TGTGCCAGCAGCTTAGGGCTAGCGGGAGTAGGGGAGACCCAGTACTTC.

The V and J genes are TRBV27 and TRBJ2-3, with TRBD2 matching 14 bases. The CDR3 extends over 13 amino acids. The V gene end was trimmed by 6 bases and the J gene end by 10 bases; junction bases not matched to a gene: 3. Germline lookup yields CDR1 MNHEY and CDR2 SMNVEV (reference sequence). CDR3 DNA: TGTGCCAGCAGGACTAGCGGGAGGGAGGCGCAGTATTTT. Translated: CASRTSGREAQYF.

CDR3 residues: CASSRDRAQETQYF. DNA for the CDR3: TGTGCCAGCAGCAGGGACAGGGCTCAAGAGACCCAGTACTTC. The chain uses TRBV7-9 and TRBJ2-5; TRBD1 matches 9 bases. The germline V gene encodes CDR1 SEHNR and CDR2 FQNEAQ (reference sequence). Trimming took 5 bases from V and 2 from J; bases not matched to a gene: 3. The CDR3 contains 14 residues.

This chain uses TRBV6-4 with TRBJ2-3; 11 bases are a match to TRBD2. From germline, CDR1 is MRHNA and CDR2 SNTAGT. This CDR3 spans 19 amino acids. J lost 1 base, V lost 6 bases, and 15 bases had no gene match. DNA for the CDR3: TGTGCCAGCAGCTTCCCGGGTAGCGGGAGGGTGTATCGCACAGATACGCAGTATTTT. This encodes CASSFPGSGRVYRTDTQYF.

This chain joins TRBV3-1 (or the pseudogene TRBV3-2) and TRBJ2-3, with D perhaps matching TRBD2 (5 bases). Germline CDR1 is LGHDT and CDR2 is YNNKEL (reference sequence). Trimming stripped 0 bases from V and 12 bases from J, with 16 bases between. The CDR3 loop spans 14 amino acids. The CDR3 here is CASSQDGSRLAQYF. The CDR3 bases are TGTGCCAGCAGCCAAGATGGGTCTCGGCTAGCCCAGTATTTT.

The rearrangement joins TRBV11-2 to TRBJ2-1; D is perhaps TRBD2 (7 bases). V was clipped by 5 bases and J by 9 bases, with 17 bases between them. The CDR3 length is 14 residues. Per germline, CDR1 SGHAT and CDR2 FQNNGV. The CDR3 DNA sequence: TGTGCCAGCAGCCTCCCGACGGGGGGCTTTGAGCAGTTCTTC. Translation gives CASSLPTGGFEQFF.

CDR3 in DNA: TGTGCCAGCAGTTTATCTAACCTAAACACCGGGGAGCTGTTTTTT. This codes for CASSLSNLNTGELFF. The V call is TRBV27, the J call TRBJ2-2; D is undetermined. The CDR3 length is 15 residues. V dropped 0 bases and J dropped 2 bases, with 7 bases sitting between them. CDR1 and CDR2 (germline): MNHEY, SMNVEV (reference sequence).

The genes are TRBV2 and TRBJ1-1; possible D gene TRBD1, 6 bases. Trimming removed 0 bases from V and 5 bases from J, with 16 bases in between. This CDR3 contains 16 residues. The germline V gene encodes CDR1 SNHLY and CDR2 FYNNEI. CDR3 DNA: TGTGCCAGCAGTGAAGCGCTAGGCAGGGGCAGAACTGAAGCTTTCTTT. Residues: CASSEALGRGRTEAFF.

The rearrangement joins TRBV5-6 to TRBJ1-1; 8 nucleotides match TRBD1. CDR1 and CDR2 from the germline V gene are SGHDT and YYEEEE. This CDR3 has 13 residues. Germline trimming cut 5 bases from V and 4 bases from J; bases unmatched to any gene: 4. Here the CDR3 DNA reads TGTGCCAGCAGGAAGACAGGGGTCACTGAAGCTTTCTTT. It yields the protein CASRKTGVTEAFF.